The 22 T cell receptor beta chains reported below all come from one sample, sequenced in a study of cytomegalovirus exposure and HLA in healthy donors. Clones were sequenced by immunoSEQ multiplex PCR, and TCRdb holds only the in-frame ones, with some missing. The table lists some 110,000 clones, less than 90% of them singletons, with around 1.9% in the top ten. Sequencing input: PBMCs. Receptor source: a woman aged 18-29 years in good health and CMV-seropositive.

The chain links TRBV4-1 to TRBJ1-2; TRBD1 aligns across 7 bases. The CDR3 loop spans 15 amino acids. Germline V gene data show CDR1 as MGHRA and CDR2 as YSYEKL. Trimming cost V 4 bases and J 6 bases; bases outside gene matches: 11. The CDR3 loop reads CASSRRDSDWDGYTF. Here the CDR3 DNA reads TGCGCCAGCAGCCGCCGGGACAGTGACTGGGATGGCTACACCTTC.

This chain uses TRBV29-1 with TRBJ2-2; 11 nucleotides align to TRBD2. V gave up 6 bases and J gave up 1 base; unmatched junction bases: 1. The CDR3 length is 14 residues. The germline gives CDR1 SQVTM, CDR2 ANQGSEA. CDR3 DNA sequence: TGCAGCGTCACTAGCGGGGGGAACACCGGGGAGCTGTTTTTT. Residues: CSVTSGGNTGELFF.

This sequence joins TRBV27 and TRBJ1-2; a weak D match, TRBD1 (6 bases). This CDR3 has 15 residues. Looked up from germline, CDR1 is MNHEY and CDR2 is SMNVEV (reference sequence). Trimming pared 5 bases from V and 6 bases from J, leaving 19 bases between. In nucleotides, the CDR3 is TGTGCCAGCAGTCCTACCGGACGGGGGGCCCATGGCTACACCTTC. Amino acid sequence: CASSPTGRGAHGYTF.

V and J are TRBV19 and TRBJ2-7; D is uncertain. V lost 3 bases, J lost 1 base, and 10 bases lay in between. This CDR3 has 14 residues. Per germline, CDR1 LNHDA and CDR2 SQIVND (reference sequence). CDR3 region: CASSIGALSYEQYF. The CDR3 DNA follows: TGTGCCAGTAGTATTGGAGCTCTATCCTACGAGCAGTACTTC.

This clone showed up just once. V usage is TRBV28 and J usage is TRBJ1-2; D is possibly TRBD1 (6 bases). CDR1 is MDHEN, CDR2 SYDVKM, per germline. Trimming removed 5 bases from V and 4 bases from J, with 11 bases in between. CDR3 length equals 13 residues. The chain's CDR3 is CASSRPDSYGYTF. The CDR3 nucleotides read TGTGCCAGCAGTCGGCCGGACAGCTATGGCTACACCTTC.

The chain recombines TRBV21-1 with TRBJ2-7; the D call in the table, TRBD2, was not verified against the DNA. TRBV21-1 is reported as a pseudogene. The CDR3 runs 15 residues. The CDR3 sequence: CASIEGGTAHYEQYF. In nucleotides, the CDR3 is TGTGCCAGCATCGAGGGCGGGACCGCACACTACGAGCAGTACTTC.

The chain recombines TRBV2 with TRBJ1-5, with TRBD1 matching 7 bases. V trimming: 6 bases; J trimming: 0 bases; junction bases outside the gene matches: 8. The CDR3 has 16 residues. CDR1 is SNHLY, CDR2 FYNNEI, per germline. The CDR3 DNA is TGTGCCAGCAGAAGGAGGACAGGTGATAGCAATCAGCCCCAGCATTTT. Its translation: CASRRRTGDSNQPQHF.

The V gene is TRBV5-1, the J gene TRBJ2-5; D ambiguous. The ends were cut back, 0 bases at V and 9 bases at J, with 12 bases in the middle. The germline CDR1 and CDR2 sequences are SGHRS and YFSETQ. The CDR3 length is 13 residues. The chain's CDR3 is CASSLALLSAQYF. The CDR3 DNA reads TGCGCCAGCAGCTTGGCGCTCCTATCGGCCCAGTACTTC. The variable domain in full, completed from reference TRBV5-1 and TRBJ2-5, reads KAGVTQTPRYLIKTRGQQVTLSCSPISGHRSVSWYQQTPGQGLQFLFEYFSETQRNKGNFPGRFSGRQFSNSRSEMNVSTLELGDSALYLCASSLALLSAQYFGPGTRLLVL.

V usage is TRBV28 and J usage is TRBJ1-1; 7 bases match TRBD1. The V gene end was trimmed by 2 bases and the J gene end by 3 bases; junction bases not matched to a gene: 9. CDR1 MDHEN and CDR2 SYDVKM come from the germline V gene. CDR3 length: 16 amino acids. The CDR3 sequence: CASSLAADRVHTEAFF. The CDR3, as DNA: TGTGCCAGCAGTTTAGCGGCCGACAGGGTTCACACTGAAGCTTTCTTT.

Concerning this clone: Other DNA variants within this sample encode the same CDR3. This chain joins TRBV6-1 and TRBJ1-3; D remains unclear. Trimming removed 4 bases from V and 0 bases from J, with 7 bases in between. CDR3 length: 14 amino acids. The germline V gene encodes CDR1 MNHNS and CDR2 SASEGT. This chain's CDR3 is CASSGLSSGNTIYF. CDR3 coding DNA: TGTGCCAGCAGTGGTCTAAGCTCTGGAAACACCATATATTTT.

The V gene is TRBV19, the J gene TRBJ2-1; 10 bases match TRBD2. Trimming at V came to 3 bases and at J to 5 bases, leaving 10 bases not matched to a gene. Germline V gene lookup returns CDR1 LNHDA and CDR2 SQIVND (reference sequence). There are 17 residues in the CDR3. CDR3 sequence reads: CASSMVAGGLTNNEQFF. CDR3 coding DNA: TGTGCCAGTAGTATGGTAGCGGGGGGACTAACGAACAATGAGCAGTTCTTC.

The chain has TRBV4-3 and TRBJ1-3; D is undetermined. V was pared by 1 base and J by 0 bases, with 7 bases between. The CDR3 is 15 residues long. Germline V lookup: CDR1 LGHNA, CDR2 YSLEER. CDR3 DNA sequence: TGCGCCAGCAGCCAAGGGCCGTCCTCTGGAAACACCATATATTTT. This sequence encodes CASSQGPSSGNTIYF.

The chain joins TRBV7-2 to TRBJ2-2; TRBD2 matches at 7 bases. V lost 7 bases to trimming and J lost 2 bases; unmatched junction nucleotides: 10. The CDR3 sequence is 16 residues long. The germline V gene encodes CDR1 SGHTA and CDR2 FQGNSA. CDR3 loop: CASIQVGGDNTGELFF. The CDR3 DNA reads TGTGCCAGCATCCAAGTGGGGGGGGATAACACCGGGGAGCTGTTTTTT.

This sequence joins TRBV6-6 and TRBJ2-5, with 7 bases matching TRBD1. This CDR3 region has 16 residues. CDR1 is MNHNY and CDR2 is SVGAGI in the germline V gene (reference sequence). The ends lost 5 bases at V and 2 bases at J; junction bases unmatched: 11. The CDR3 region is CASSPGQSLSQETQYF. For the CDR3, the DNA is TGTGCCAGCAGTCCGGGACAGAGCCTTTCACAAGAGACCCAGTACTTC.

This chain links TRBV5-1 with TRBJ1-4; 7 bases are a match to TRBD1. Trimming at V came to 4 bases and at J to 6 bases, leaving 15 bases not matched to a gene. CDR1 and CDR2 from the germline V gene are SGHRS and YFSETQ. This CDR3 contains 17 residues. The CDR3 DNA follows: TGCGCCAGCAGCCCCGGGGCACCAGGGGGTAGTTATGAAAAACTGTTTTTT. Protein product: CASSPGAPGGSYEKLFF.

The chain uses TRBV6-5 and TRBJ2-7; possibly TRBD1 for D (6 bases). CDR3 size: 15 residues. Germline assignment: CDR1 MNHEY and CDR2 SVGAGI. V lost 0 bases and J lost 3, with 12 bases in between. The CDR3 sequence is CASSYSRTALYEQYV. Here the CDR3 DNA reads TGTGCCAGCAGTTACTCACGGACAGCCCTCTACGAGCAGTACGTC.

The CDR3: CASSLGGNNEKLFF. The CDR3 DNA sequence: TGTGCCAGCAGCTTGGGAGGGAATAATGAAAAACTGTTTTTT. The V gene is TRBV5-4, the J gene TRBJ1-4, with D unclear. The CDR3 runs 14 residues. Germline CDR1 SGHNT, CDR2 YYREEE (reference sequence). With 0 bases removed from V and 4 bases from J, the gap between germline ends came to 7 bases.

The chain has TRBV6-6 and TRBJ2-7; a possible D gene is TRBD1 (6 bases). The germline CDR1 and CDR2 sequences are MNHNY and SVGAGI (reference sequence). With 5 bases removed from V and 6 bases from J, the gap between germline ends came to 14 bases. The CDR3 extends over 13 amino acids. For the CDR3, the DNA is TGTGCCAGCAGTGCGGACAGTAGAAGCGAGCAGTACTTC. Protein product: CASSADSRSEQYF.

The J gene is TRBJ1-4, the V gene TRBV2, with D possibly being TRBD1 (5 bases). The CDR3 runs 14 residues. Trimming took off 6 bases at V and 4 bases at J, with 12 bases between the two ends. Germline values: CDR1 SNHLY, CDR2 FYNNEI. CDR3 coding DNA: TGTGCCAGCAGGCTACAGGTTAATAATGAAAAACTGTTTTTT. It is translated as CASRLQVNNEKLFF.

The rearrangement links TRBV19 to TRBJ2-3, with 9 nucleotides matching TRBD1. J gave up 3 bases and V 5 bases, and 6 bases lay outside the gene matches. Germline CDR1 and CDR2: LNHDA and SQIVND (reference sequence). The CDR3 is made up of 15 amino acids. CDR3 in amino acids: CASSVVTGGTDTQYF. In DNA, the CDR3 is TGTGCCAGTAGTGTTGTGACAGGGGGAACAGATACGCAGTATTTT.

CDR3 nucleotides: TGTGCCAGCAGAGTCCCGGACAGGGCCCCCTACGAGCAGTACTTC. Translation: CASRVPDRAPYEQYF. This sequence joins TRBV2 and TRBJ2-7, with TRBD1 matching 8 bases. The CDR3 runs to 15 residues. Trimming at V came to 6 bases and at J to 2 bases, leaving 9 bases not matched to a gene. Germline V gene sequence: CDR1 SNHLY, CDR2 FYNNEI.

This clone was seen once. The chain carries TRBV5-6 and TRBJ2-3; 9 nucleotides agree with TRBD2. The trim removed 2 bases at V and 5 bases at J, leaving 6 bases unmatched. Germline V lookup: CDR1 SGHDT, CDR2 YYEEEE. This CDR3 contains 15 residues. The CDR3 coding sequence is TGTGCCAGCAGCTTAGCGGGGGGCGAAATAGATACGCAGTATTTT. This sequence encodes CASSLAGGEIDTQYF. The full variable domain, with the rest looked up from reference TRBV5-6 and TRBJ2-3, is DAGVTQSPTHLIKTRGQQVTLRCSPKSGHDTVSWYQQALGQGPQFIFQYYEEEERQRGNFPDRFSGHQFPNYSSELNVNALLLGDSALYLCASSLAGGEIDTQYFGPGTRLTVL.